A selection of T cell receptor beta chains follows, all from one sample in a study of cytomegalovirus exposure and HLA in healthy donors. Clones were sequenced by immunoSEQ multiplex PCR, and TCRdb holds only the in-frame ones, with some missing. The data hold 100,000 to 150,000 clones, with approximately 80% observed a single time. Specimen: PBMCs. These receptors were taken from a man between 45 and 60 years old in good health and CMV-seronegative. Each CDR3 is given with its conserved first and last residue. A D gene is named only where the DNA matches it firmly. Expanded clones are given a class, and other clones once, few, many or no size at all.

cdr3_length	v_call	clone_size	d_call	j_call	cdr3_nt	cdr3_aa
16	TRBV5-1	once	TRBD1	TRBJ2-3	TGCGCCAGCAGCTTGGAAGACAGGGAACCCACAGATACGCAGTATTTT	CASSLEDREPTDTQYF
14	TRBV4-2	-	-	TRBJ2-5	TGTGCCAGCAGCCAAGGGACGGCCCGGGGGACCCAGTACTTC	CASSQGTARGTQYF
15	TRBV5-4	-	-	TRBJ1-1	TGTGCCAGCAGGCCCAGCACAGGGAGGAACACTGAAGCTTTCTTT	CASRPSTGRNTEAFF
15	TRBV11-2	-	TRBD1	TRBJ2-4	TGTGCCAGCAGCTTAGAGGGACAGGGGACGAACATTCAGTACTTC	CASSLEGQGTNIQYF
12	TRBV7-2	-	-	TRBJ2-7	TGTGCCAGCAGCGTCAGCTCCTACGAGCAGTACTTC	CASSVSSYEQYF
11	TRBV20-1	-	-	TRBJ2-7	TGCAGTGCTTCGGACAGATACGAGCAGTACTTC	CSASDRYEQYF
14	TRBV6-5	-	TRBD1	TRBJ2-7	TGTGCCAGCAGGAATCAGGGGGCCTCCTACGAGCAGTACTTC	CASRNQGASYEQYF
13	TRBV5-6	-	-	TRBJ2-7	TGTGCCAGCAGCTTGAGTGCAGCCTACGAGCAGTACTTC	CASSLSAAYEQYF
14	TRBV5-4	-	-	TRBJ2-5	TGTGCCAGCAGCGCAGGAGGGGTGGAGGAGACCCAGTACTTC	CASSAGGVEETQYF
14	TRBV27	-	-	TRBJ1-1	TGTGCCAGCAGTAGGGGGGGATGGGACACTGAAGCTTTCTTT	CASSRGGWDTEAFF
14	TRBV29-1	-	TRBD1	TRBJ2-3	TGCAGCGTTGGTCAGGGGGCAGGCACAGATACGCAGTATTTT	CSVGQGAGTDTQYF
14	TRBV4-1	-	-	TRBJ1-2	TGCGCCAGCAGCCAAGTGGGGCTGAATTATGGCTACACCTTC	CASSQVGLNYGYTF
18	TRBV28	-	TRBD1	TRBJ2-6	TGTGCCAGCAGTTACCCACAGGGGAAAAAGTCTGGGGCCAACGTCCTGACTTTC	CASSYPQGKKSGANVLTF
15	TRBV28	-	-	TRBJ2-1	TGTGCCAGCAGTTCGCGTTTGGGTAGCCCCAATGAGCAGTTCTTC	CASSSRLGSPNEQFF
15	TRBV28	few	-	TRBJ1-5	TGTGCCAGCAGTTTGTTCGGACAGACCCATCAGCCCCAGCATTTT	CASSLFGQTHQPQHF
14	TRBV7-8	-	-	TRBJ2-7	TGTGCCAGCAGCTTGGACATGGGGACCTACGAGCAGTACTTC	CASSLDMGTYEQYF
13	TRBV29-1	-	-	TRBJ2-4	TGCAGCGTTGAAGATCAACAGGCCAACATTCAGTACTTC	CSVEDQQANIQYF
18	TRBV5-6	-	TRBD2	TRBJ2-1	TGTGCCAGCAGCTTTAGGGGTGCGGGGGGAAAGGGTCTGAATGAGCAGTTCTTC	CASSFRGAGGKGLNEQFF
14	TRBV5-1	-	-	TRBJ1-1	TGCGCCAGCAGCTGGGGGGGAGATAACACTGAAGCTTTCTTT	CASSWGGDNTEAFF
13	TRBV5-5	-	-	TRBJ1-2	TGTGCCAGCAGCGCGCCCGGGCGGGATGGCTACACCTTC	CASSAPGRDGYTF
14	TRBV7-3	-	-	TRBJ1-6	TGTGCCAGCAGCTTTAAGGGAGACAGGTCACCCCTCCACTTT	CASSFKGDRSPLHF
14	TRBV18	-	-	TRBJ2-3	TGTGCCAGCTCCCCCAGGGGATCGCCAGATACGCAGTATTTT	CASSPRGSPDTQYF
16	TRBV18	-	-	TRBJ1-1	TGTGCCAGCTCACCATCCGGGGGGCGCGGGAACACTGAAGCTTTCTTT	CASSPSGGRGNTEAFF
18	TRBV27	-	TRBD2	TRBJ2-7	TGTGCCAGCAGTCGGGGGACTAGCGGGGGGGCGAGGGCCTACGAGCAGTACTTC	CASSRGTSGGARAYEQYF
14	TRBV18	-	-	TRBJ2-3	TGTGCCAGCTCACCAGCGACAGGAACAGATACGCAGTATTTT	CASSPATGTDTQYF
15	TRBV27	-	TRBD1	TRBJ1-5	TGTGCCAGCAGATCGGACAGGGGGTACAATCAGCCCCAGCATTTT	CASRSDRGYNQPQHF
18	TRBV7-9	-	TRBD1	TRBJ2-7	TGTGCCAGCAGCCCGACAGGGGCGTTAGGCCGCAAGACCTACGAGCAGTACTTC	CASSPTGALGRKTYEQYF
12	TRBV2	-	TRBD2	TRBJ2-1	TGTGCCAGCAGAATGGGGGGGAATGAGCAGTTCTTC	CASRMGGNEQFF
12	TRBV30	once	-	TRBJ1-3	TGTGCCTGTGGACAGTATGGAAACACCATATATTTT	CACGQYGNTIYF